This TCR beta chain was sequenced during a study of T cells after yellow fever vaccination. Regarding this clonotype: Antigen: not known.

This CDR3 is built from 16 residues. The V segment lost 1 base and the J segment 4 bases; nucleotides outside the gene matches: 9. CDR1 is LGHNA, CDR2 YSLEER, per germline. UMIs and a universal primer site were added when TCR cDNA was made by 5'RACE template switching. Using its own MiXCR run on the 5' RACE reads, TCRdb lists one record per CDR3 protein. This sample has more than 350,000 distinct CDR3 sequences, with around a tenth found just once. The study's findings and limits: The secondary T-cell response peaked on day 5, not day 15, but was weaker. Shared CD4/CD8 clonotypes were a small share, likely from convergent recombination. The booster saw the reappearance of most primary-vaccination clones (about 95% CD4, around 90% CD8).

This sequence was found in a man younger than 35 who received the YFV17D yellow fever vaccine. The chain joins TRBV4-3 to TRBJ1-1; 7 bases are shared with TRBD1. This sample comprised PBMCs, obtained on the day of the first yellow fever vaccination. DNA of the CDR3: TGCGCCAGCAGCCAAGGAACAGGGGCGTTGGGCACTGAAGCTTTCTTT. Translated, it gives CASSQGTGALGTEAFF.